This TCR beta chain was recovered during a study of T cell responses to AZD1222 COVID-19 vaccine. Looking at the study overall: Samples with a second dose at about 4 or about 12 weeks were pooled together. Whole-study results and caveats: Spike-specific TCR depth and breadth grew after two AZD1222 doses. Repertoires were sampled only after the peak T cell response.

Some clones are missing from TCRdb's copy, which holds only in-frame ones; the method was immunoSEQ multiplex PCR. The sample lists about 210,000 clones, approximately 92% occurring once. A remark on this clone: Its antigen is as yet unknown.

The sample in question was peripheral blood, obtained on day 0 of AZD1222 vaccination. The clonotype comes from an adult in good health.

The CDR3 spells CASSPQVGGADTQYF. The CDR3, as DNA: TGTGCCAGCAGCCCGCAGGTGGGGGGTGCAGATACGCAGTATTTT. The chain joins TRBV11-1 to TRBJ2-3; TRBD2 is a possible D gene (6 bases). CDR1 and CDR2 (germline): SGHAT, FQDESV (reference sequence). This CDR3 is built from 15 residues. Trimming cost V 5 bases and J 4 bases, with 16 bases left between them.